The 13 T cell receptor beta chains given below trace back to one sample, sequenced in a study of T cell repertoires in cytomegalovirus infection. Each CDR3 protein is one row after TCRdb ran MiXCR on the reads. The sample lists fewer than 200,000 distinct CDR3 sequences; more than 9% were seen once. The sample was PBMCs. The origin of the receptors is a human donor in good health (CMV status not recorded). Some clones in this sample may be carry-over from other donors' samples.

This clonotype was counted between two and nine times. The chain couples TRBV30 to TRBJ2-7; tentative D call: TRBD2 (5 bases). The CDR3 is 13 amino acids. The V gene lost 1 base and the J gene lost 3 bases, with 10 bases spanning the gap. CDR1 and CDR2 (germline): GTSNPN, SVGIG (reference sequence). Here the CDR3 DNA reads TGTGCCTGGAGTGCCCAGCGGCTCTACGAGCAGTACTTC. Residues: CAWSAQRLYEQYF.

The sample holds many counts of this clonotype. CDR3: CASSSPVAKNIQYF. The CDR3 DNA reads TGTGCCAGCAGCAGTCCGGTGGCCAAAAACATTCAGTACTTC. This chain connects TRBV7-2 to TRBJ2-4; D remains ambiguous. Germline V gene sequence: CDR1 SGHTA, CDR2 FQGNSA. Trimming removed 5 bases at V and 1 base at J, with 9 bases between. The CDR3 spans 14 residues.

This clonotype was counted ten times or more. The chain employs TRBV12-3 or TRBV12-4 and TRBJ1-4; a possible D gene is TRBD1 (6 bases). Trimming left V 4 bases short and J 4 bases short, with 16 bases between. The CDR3 covers 16 residues. CDR3 nucleotides: TGTGCCAGCAGTTCTCCCCCGGGACAAAATAATGAAAAACTGTTTTTT. This gives the protein CASSSPPGQNNEKLFF.

This clonotype was detected only a few times. The chain uses TRBV29-1 and TRBJ1-4; D unresolved. The CDR3 extends over 10 amino acids. Germline-derived CDR1 and CDR2 are SQVTM and ANQGSEA. V was clipped by 3 bases and J by 10 bases, with 6 bases between them. CDR3: CSVEAGKLFF. The CDR3 coding sequence is TGCAGCGTTGAGGCTGGAAAACTGTTTTTT.

This clonotype occurred many times. The genes are TRBV7-2 and TRBJ1-5; D is uncertain. Germline CDR1 reads SGHTA; CDR2 reads FQGNSA. The CDR3 consists of 15 residues. V dropped 1 base and J dropped 2 bases, with 9 bases sitting between them. The CDR3 DNA is TGTGCCAGCAGCTTAGATGGTCGGGGCAATCAGCCCCAGCATTTT. It specifies CASSLDGRGNQPQHF. Together with reference TRBV7-2 and TRBJ1-5, the CDR3 gives the full variable domain: GAGVSQSPSNKVTEKGKDVELRCDPISGHTALYWYRQSLGQGLEFLIYFQGNSAPDKSGLPSDRFSAERTGGSVSTLTIQRTQQEDSAVYLCASSLDGRGNQPQHFGDGTRLSIL.

This chain uses TRBV6-2 or TRBV6-3 with TRBJ2-7; 8 bases fit TRBD2. The V gene end was trimmed by 8 bases and the J gene end by 5 bases; junction bases not matched to a gene: 11. CDR1 is MNHEY and CDR2 is SVGEGT in the germline V gene. The CDR3 has 14 amino acids. Here the CDR3 reads CASQDSGGPNEQYF. CDR3 DNA: TGTGCCAGCCAAGATTCGGGGGGGCCCAACGAGCAGTACTTC.

The chain joins TRBV7-3 to TRBJ2-2; possible D gene TRBD1, 5 bases. The V gene's germline CDR1 is SGHTA and CDR2 FQGTGA. The CDR3 is 15 amino acids. The V end was cut by 4 bases, the J end by 0 bases, with 9 bases between. CDR3 protein: CASSSRGTNTGELFF. The CDR3 nucleotides are TGTGCCAGCAGCTCTAGGGGAACGAACACCGGGGAGCTGTTTTTT.

At least ten counts were recorded for this clonotype. The chain links TRBV28 to TRBJ2-1; D is ambiguous. The germline V gene encodes CDR1 MDHEN and CDR2 SYDVKM. The ends were cut back, 6 bases at V and 4 bases at J, with 19 bases in the middle. This CDR3 comprises 16 residues. The CDR3 reads CASSPPAQGSYNEQFF. The CDR3 region has the DNA TGTGCCAGCAGCCCCCCTGCACAAGGCTCGTACAATGAGCAGTTCTTC. The whole variable domain, filled in from reference TRBV28 and TRBJ2-1, reads DVKVTQSSRYLVKRTGEKVFLECVQDMDHENMFWYRQDPGLGLRLIYFSYDVKMKEKGDIPEGYSVSREKKERFSLILESASTNQTSMYLCASSPPAQGSYNEQFFGPGTRLTVL.

This clonotype has more than one count but fewer than ten. This chain links TRBV19 with TRBJ1-5; 8 bases fit TRBD1. After removal of 4 bases from V and 7 bases from J, the junction contained 9 bases not matched to a gene. The CDR3 is 15 residues long. Germline CDR1 reads LNHDA; CDR2 reads SQIVND (reference sequence). The CDR3 DNA sequence: TGTGCCAGTAGTACCCTGAGGGACAGGAAACAGCCCCAGCATTTT. It encodes CASSTLRDRKQPQHF.

This clonotype was counted ten times or more. The chain is built from TRBV7-2 and TRBJ1-2; D is perhaps TRBD1 (6 bases). The CDR3 is 16 amino acids. Trimming cost V 10 bases and J 3 bases, with 24 bases left between them. Germline loops: CDR1 SGHTA, CDR2 FQGNSA. CDR3 sequence: CAIPTGTTAVDYGYTF. DNA for the CDR3: TGTGCCATACCGACCGGGACAACGGCCGTAGACTATGGCTACACCTTC.

This clonotype was seen at least ten times. The rearrangement links TRBV7-2 to TRBJ1-2, with D unresolved. Germline CDR1 and CDR2: SGHTA and FQGNSA. This CDR3 region has 14 residues. V lost 3 bases and J 5 bases, leaving 13 bases between the germline ends. CDR3 DNA: TGTGCCAGCAGCTTGGCCGGGATCACATATGGCTACACCTTC. It codes for CASSLAGITYGYTF.

This clonotype has at least ten counts. The rearrangement joins TRBV6-2 or TRBV6-3 to TRBJ1-5; 9 bases are shared with TRBD1. After removal of 6 bases from V and 5 bases from J, the junction contained 17 bases not matched to a gene. Germline-derived CDR1 and CDR2 are MNHEY and SVGEGT. The CDR3 length is 18 residues. CDR3 nucleotides: TGTGCCAGCAGCAATAACCGGGACAGGGCCATACTCGATCAGCCCCAGCATTTT. The encoded protein is CASSNNRDRAILDQPQHF.

This clonotype has ten or more counts. The V call is TRBV11-2, the J call TRBJ1-1, with D uncertain. CDR3 length: 14 amino acids. In germline, CDR1 is SGHAT, CDR2 FQNNGV. Trimming took off 2 bases at V and 0 bases at J, with 7 bases between the two ends. The CDR3 DNA sequence: TGTGCCAGCAGCTTAAGCTACATGAACACTGAAGCTTTCTTT. Translated: CASSLSYMNTEAFF.